This paragraph reports one TCR beta chain. The antigen remains undetermined. This entry is derived from a study of cytomegalovirus exposure and HLA in healthy donors. Findings and limits, study-wide: Accounts indicate the classifier identified cytomegalovirus status with strong specificity and sensitivity.

It was healthy bone marrow donors who served as donors. The PCR ran on 60 Vbeta and 13 Jbeta primers. As handled by the study authors: There were about 80 million unique TCR beta chains by a later count, and around 10 million of them were shared. Here immunoSEQ multiplex PCR was the method, and the copy in TCRdb shows in-frame clones only, minus some. That table gives V, J and clone size, and the DNA gave D and trimming. The table for this sample gives around 130,000 clones. The germline V gene encodes CDR1 MNHEY and CDR2 SMNVEV (reference sequence). V dropped 3 bases and J dropped 7 bases, with 13 bases sitting between them. The CDR3 length is 14 residues.

The TCR comes from a woman aged 40 to 50 in good health and CMV-seronegative. Material for sequencing was PBMCs. The V gene is TRBV27, the J gene TRBJ2-1; D possibly corresponds to TRBD1 (6 bases). CDR3 sequence reads: CASSFRDTENEQFF. The CDR3 DNA reads TGTGCCAGCAGTTTCCGGGACACTGAGAATGAGCAGTTCTTC.